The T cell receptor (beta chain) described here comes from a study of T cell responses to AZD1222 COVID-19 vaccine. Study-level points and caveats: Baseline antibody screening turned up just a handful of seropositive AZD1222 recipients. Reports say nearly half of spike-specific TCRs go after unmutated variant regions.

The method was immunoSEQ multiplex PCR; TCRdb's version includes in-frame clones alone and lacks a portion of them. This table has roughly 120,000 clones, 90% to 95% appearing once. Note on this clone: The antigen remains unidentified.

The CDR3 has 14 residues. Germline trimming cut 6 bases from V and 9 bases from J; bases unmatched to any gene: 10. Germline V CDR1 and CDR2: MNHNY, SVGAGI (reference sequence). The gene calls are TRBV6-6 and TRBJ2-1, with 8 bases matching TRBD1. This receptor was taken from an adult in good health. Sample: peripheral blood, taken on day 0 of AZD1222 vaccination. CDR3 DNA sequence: TGTGCCAGCAGGGGGACAGGATTAAGAGGTGAGCAGTTCTTC. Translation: CASRGTGLRGEQFF.